This TCR beta chain appears in the sequencing data of a study of response to subunit inactivated influenza vaccine. TCRdb ran MiXCR on the RT-PCR reads and lists one entry per CDR3 protein. The table lists about 610,000 distinct CDR3 sequences, around 13% of them singletons. Germline V gene data show CDR1 as SGHTA and CDR2 as FQGNSA. The CDR3 contains 13 residues. Trimming left V 4 bases short and J 3 bases short, with 10 bases between. This clonotype was counted only a few times. Sequencing used PBMCs from blood, obtained roughly 12 days after vaccination. The source is a man aged 50-59 years who received an inactivated influenza vaccine. V usage is TRBV7-2 and J usage is TRBJ2-7, with D possibly being TRBD2 (6 bases). CDR3 in DNA: TGTGCCAGCAGCTCCGGACTAAACTACGAGCAGTACTTC. It translates to CASSSGLNYEQYF.